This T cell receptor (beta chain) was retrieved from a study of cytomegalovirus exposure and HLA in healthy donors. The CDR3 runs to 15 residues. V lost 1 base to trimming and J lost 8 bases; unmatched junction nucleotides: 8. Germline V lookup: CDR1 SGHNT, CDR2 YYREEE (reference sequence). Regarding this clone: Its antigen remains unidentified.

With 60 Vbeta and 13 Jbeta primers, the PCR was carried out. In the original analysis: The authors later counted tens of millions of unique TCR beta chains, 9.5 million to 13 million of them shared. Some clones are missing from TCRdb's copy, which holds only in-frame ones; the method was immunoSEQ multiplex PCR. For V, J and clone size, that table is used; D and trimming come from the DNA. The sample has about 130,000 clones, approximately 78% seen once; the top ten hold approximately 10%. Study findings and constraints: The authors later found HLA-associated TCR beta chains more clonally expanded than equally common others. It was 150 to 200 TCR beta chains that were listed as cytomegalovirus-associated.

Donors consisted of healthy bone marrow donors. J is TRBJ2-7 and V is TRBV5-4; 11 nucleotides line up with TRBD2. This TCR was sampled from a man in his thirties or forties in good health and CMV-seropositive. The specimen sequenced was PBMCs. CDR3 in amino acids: CASSLTSGRRNQQYF. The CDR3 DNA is TGTGCCAGCAGCTTGACTAGCGGGAGACGAAATCAGCAGTACTTC.